Below are 5 T cell receptor beta chains sequenced from a single sample in a study of T cell changes during pregnancy in multiple sclerosis. Assay used: immunoSEQ multiplex PCR; TCRdb lists only in-frame clones, some missing. The repertoire includes some 80,000 clones, around 92% of them detected once, and approximately 1% sits in the top ten. The starting material was peripheral blood, obtained in the first trimester of pregnancy. All receptors come from a female donor in good health, enrolled as a control in a pregnancy study.

V is TRBV6-5 and J is TRBJ1-2, with a weak D call TRBD1 (5 bases). Trimming removed 2 bases from V and 6 bases from J, with 13 bases in between. The CDR3 covers 14 residues. Per germline, CDR1 MNHEY and CDR2 SVGAGI. DNA for the CDR3: TGTGCCAGCAGTTACCCCGGGGGAAGCAATGGCTACACCTTC. Residues: CASSYPGGSNGYTF.

The chain has TRBV19 and TRBJ2-7; the match to TRBD1 covers 8 bases. The germline gives CDR1 LNHDA, CDR2 SQIVND (reference sequence). This CDR3 has 13 residues. V shed 9 bases, J shed 3 bases, and the junction held 7 bases outside the gene matches. DNA for the CDR3: TGTGCCAGCTCCGGACAGGGCCTCTACGAGCAGTACTTC. It translates to CASSGQGLYEQYF.

J is TRBJ2-7 and V is TRBV28, with 9 bases matching TRBD1. The CDR3 loop spans 13 amino acids. Germline V gene data show CDR1 as MDHEN and CDR2 as SYDVKM. V was pared by 7 bases and J by 6 bases, with 7 bases of the junction left unmatched. Written as DNA, the CDR3 is TGTGCCAGCAACGGACAGGGGACGGGCGAGCAGTACTTC. This translates into CASNGQGTGEQYF.

The CDR3 is CASSRDISNYGYTF. Here the CDR3 DNA reads TGTGCCAGCAGCCGGGACATTTCTAACTATGGCTACACCTTC. The chain carries TRBV6-4 and TRBJ1-2; tentatively, D is TRBD1 (6 bases). CDR1 MRHNA and CDR2 SNTAGT come from the germline V gene. The CDR3 is made up of 14 amino acids. V shed 6 bases and J shed 0 bases, with 11 bases lying between them.

This chain uses TRBV25-1 with TRBJ2-7; D gene uncertain. V shed 1 base and J shed 0 bases, with 10 bases lying between them. The CDR3 extends over 15 amino acids. Germline CDR1 and CDR2: MGHDK and SYGVNS. CDR3 region: CASSEFRGNSYEQYF. The CDR3 DNA follows: TGTGCCAGCAGTGAATTTAGAGGAAACTCCTACGAGCAGTACTTC.